This T cell receptor (beta chain) stems from a study of T cells in localized non-small cell lung cancer. With regard to this clone: Its cognate antigen is unknown.

Data came from immunoSEQ multiplex PCR; TCRdb stores just in-frame clones and leaves some out. Of roughly 24,000 clones in the sample, about 85% were seen once. Study conclusions and caveats: Uninvolved adjacent lung had more T cell clonality than any other tissue, topping tumor. Appearance in adjacent lung was seen for a median 57 of the top 100 tumor clones.

CDR1 is SGHRS, CDR2 YFSETQ, per germline. This CDR3 spans 16 amino acids. V shed 5 bases, J shed 7 bases, and the junction held 9 bases outside the gene matches. The starting material was peripheral blood, obtained before any cancer treatment. The rearrangement uses TRBV5-1 and TRBJ2-1, with 13 bases identical to TRBD2. The sequence came from a man aged 40 to 70 with stage III squamous cell lung carcinoma. CDR3 protein: CASRLGTSGAENEQFF. The CDR3 nucleotides are TGCGCCAGCAGGCTTGGGACTAGCGGGGCGGAGAATGAGCAGTTCTTC.